The present T cell receptor beta chain was sequenced within a study of Graves' ophthalmopathy and Graves' hyperthyroidism. With 4 bases removed from V and 3 bases from J, the gap between germline ends came to 15 bases. The CDR3 length is 14 residues. Germline V gene data show CDR1 as SQVTM and CDR2 as ANQGSEA. The count of this clonotype is one. Its cognate antigen is unknown. General observations from the study: Built on 13 signatures, a model told ophthalmopathy apart from stable hyperthyroidism with 85% to 90% sensitivity and almost 84% specificity. Most thyroid-expanded clonotypes exceeding 0.001 frequency were also found in blood.

The TCR beta CDR3 regions underwent amplification from RNA transcripts. First-round RT-PCR relied on HTBI primers, and a second-round multiplex PCR came next. TCRdb reprocessed the multiplex PCR reads with MiXCR, giving one entry per CDR3 protein. The table lists approximately 540,000 distinct CDR3 sequences, just under 40% of them singletons. This clonotype was sampled from an adult man with Graves' hyperthyroidism. This chain joins TRBV29-1 and TRBJ1-1, with D hard to call. Sequencing was carried out using peripheral blood or thyroid tissue (not recorded which). In nucleotides, the CDR3 is TGCAGCGTTGGGTCGGCGGGAATCTACACTGAAGCTTTCTTT. Residues: CSVGSAGIYTEAFF.